This T cell receptor (beta chain) was obtained from a study of blood T cells in healthy people across ages. Each individual donor underwent a draw of ten milliliters of peripheral blood. The trim removed 0 bases at V and 3 bases at J, leaving 8 bases unmatched. The CDR3 is 18 amino acids. Germline assignment: CDR1 SGHTA and CDR2 FQGNSA. Primers used in a second PCR of about 6 to 12 cycles were a sample-barcoded 5' primer and a J-beta primer mix. TCRdb used MiXCR to reprocess the 5' RACE reads, holding one entry per CDR3 protein. Among under 700,000 distinct CDR3 sequences listed, more than 20% were seen once. Study-wide results and limits: Higher diversity, along with more naive CD4+ cells, distinguished long-lived donors from aged donors.

In regard to this clonotype: The target antigen is unknown.

Another study also made use of these data, one on T cells of mothers and their children. From that study: Donation involved a few healthy Caucasian mothers and the six children that they had. Second-PCR primer M1S introduced sample barcodes and 2-4 random nucleotides.

V usage is TRBV7-2 and J usage is TRBJ2-3, with 11 bases identical to TRBD2. This receptor was taken from a boy younger than 18 in good health. Input material: blood. CDR3 loop: CASSLASSSGGPTDTQYF. DNA of the CDR3: TGTGCCAGCAGCTTAGCGTCATCTAGCGGGGGGCCAACAGATACGCAGTATTTT. Drawing the rest from reference TRBV7-2 and TRBJ2-3, the complete variable domain is GAGVSQSPSNKVTEKGKDVELRCDPISGHTALYWYRQSLGQGLEFLIYFQGNSAPDKSGLPSDRFSAERTGGSVSTLTIQRTQQEDSAVYLCASSLASSSGGPTDTQYFGPGTRLTVL.